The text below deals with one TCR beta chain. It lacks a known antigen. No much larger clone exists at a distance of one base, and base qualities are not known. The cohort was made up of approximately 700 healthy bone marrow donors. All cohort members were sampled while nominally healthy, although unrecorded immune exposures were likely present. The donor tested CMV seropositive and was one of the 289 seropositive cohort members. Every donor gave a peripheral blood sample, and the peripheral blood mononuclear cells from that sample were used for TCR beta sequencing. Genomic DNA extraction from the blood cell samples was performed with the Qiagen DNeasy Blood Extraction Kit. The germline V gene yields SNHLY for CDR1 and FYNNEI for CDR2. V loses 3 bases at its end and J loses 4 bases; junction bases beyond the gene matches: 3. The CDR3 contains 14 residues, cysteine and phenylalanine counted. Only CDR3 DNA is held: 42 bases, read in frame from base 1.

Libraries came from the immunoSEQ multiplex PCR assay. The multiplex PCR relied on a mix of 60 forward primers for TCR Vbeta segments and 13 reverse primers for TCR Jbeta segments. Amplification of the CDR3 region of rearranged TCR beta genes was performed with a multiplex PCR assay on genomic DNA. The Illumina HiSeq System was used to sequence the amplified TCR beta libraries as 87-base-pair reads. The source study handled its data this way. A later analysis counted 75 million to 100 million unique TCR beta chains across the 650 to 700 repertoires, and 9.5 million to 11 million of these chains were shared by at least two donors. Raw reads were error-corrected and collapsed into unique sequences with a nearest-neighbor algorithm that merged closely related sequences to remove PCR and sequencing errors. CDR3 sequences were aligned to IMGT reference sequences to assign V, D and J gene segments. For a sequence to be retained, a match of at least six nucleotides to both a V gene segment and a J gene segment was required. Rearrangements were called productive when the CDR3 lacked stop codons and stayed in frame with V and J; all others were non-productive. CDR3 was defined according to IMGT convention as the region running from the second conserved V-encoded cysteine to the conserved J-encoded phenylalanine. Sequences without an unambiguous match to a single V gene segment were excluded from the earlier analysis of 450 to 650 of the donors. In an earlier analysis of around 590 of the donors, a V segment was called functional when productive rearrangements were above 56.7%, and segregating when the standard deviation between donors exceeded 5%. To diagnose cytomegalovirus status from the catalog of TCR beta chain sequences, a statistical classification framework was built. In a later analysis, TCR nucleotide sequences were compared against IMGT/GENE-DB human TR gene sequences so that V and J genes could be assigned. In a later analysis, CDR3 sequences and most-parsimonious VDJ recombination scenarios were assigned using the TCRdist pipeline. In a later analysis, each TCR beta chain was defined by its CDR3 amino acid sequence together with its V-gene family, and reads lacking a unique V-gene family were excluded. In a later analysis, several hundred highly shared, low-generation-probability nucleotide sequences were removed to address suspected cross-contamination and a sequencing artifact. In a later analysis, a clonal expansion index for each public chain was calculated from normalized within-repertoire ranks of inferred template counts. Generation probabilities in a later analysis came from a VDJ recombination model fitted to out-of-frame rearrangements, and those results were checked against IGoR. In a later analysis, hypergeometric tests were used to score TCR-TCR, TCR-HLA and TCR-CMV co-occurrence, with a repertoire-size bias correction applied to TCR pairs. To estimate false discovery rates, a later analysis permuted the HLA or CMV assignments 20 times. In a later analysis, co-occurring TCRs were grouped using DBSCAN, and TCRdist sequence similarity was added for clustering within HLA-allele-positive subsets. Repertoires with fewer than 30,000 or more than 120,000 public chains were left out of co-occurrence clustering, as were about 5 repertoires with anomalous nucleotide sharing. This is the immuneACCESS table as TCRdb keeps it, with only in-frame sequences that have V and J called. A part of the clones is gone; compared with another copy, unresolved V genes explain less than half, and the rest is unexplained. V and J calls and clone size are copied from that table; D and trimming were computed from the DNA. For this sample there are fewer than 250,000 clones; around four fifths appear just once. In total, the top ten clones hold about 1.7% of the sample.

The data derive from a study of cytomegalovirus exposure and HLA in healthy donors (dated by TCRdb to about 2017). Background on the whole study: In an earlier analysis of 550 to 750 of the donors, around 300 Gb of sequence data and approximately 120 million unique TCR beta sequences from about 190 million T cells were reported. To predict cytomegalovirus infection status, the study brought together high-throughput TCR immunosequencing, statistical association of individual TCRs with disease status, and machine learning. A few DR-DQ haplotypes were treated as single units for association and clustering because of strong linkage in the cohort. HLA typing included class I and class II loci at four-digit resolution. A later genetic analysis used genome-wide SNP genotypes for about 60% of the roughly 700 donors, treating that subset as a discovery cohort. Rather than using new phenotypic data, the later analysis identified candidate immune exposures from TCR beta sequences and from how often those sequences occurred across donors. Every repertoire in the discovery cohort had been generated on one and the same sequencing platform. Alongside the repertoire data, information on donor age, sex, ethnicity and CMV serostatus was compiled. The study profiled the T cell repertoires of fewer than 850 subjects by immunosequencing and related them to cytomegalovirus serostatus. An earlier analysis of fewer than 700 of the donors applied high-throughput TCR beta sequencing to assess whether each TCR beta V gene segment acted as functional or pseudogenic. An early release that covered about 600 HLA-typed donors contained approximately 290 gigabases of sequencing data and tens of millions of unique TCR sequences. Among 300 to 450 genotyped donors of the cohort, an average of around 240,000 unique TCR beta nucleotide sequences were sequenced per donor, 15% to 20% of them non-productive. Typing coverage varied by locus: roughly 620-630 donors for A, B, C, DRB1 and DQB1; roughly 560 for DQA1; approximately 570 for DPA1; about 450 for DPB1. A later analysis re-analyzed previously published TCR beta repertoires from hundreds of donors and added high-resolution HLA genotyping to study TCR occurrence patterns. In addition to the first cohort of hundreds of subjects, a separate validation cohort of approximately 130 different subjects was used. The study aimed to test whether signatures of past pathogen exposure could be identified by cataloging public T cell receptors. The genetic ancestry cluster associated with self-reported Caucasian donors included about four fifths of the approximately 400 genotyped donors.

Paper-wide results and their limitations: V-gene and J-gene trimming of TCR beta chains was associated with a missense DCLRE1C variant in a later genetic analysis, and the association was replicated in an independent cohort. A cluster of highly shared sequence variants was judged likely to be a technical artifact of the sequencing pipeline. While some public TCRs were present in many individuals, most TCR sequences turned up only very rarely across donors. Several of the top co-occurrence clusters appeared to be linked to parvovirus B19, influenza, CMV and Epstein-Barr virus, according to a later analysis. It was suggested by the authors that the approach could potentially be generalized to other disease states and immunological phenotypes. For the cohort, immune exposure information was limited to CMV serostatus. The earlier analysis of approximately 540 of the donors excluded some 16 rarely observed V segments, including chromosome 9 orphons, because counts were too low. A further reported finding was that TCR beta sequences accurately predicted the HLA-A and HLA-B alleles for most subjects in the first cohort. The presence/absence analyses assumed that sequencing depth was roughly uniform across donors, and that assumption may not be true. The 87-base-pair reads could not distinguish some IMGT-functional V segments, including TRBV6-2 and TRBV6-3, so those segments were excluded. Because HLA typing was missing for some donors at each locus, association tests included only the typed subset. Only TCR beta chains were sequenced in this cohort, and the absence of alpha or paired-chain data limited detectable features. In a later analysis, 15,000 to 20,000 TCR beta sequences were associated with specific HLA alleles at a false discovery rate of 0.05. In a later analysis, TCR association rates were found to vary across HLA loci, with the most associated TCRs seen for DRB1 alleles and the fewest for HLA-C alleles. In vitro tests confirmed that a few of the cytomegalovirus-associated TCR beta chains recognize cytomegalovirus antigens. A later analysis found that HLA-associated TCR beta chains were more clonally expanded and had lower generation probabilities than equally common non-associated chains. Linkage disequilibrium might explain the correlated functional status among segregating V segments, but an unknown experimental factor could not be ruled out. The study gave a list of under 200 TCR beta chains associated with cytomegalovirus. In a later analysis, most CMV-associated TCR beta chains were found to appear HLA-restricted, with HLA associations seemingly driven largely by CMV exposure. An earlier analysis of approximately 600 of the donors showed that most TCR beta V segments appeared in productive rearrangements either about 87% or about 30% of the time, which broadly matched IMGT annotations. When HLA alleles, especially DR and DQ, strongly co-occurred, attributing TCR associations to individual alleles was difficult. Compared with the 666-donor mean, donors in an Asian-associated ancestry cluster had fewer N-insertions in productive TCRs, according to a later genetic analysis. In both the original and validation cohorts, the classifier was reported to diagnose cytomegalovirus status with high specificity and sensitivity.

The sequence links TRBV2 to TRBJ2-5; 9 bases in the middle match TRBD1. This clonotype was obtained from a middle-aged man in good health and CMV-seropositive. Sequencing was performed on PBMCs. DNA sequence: TGTGCCAGCAGTGACCGGACAGGGGCAGAGACCCAGTACTTC. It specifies CASSDRTGAETQYF.